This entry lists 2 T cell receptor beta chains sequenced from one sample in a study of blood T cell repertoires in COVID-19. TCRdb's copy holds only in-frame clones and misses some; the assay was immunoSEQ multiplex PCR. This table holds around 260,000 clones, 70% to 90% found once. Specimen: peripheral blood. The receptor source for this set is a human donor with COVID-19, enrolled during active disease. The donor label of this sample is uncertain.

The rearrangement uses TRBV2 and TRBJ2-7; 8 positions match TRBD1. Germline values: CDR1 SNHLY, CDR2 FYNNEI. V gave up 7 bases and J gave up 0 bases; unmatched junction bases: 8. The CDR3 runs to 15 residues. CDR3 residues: CASILGQGLSYEQYF. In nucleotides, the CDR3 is TGTGCCAGCATCTTAGGACAGGGTCTCTCCTACGAGCAGTACTTC.

This CDR3 is CASSPSGRGDDEQYF. The CDR3 coding sequence is TGTGCCAGCTCACCCTCTGGCAGGGGTGACGACGAGCAGTACTTC. V is TRBV18 and J is TRBJ2-7; D is possibly TRBD1 (6 bases). CDR1 is KGHSH, CDR2 LQKENI, per germline. This CDR3 contains 15 residues. Trimming cost V 3 bases and J 5 bases, with 17 bases left between them.